Described below is a single TCR beta chain sequence and its context. This clonotype was counted between two and nine times. The clone's antigen remains unknown. The sample holds no much larger clone one base away, and base qualities are not on file. The source of the sample is a study of T cell repertoires in cytomegalovirus infection (dated by TCRdb to between 2018 and 2021). In the study overall: Recently identified HLA-C-restricted CMV epitopes, whose presentation resists viral immunomodulation, were targeted by peptide stimulations together with well-studied HLA-B-restricted epitopes. Because public TCR beta signatures pointed to carriage of CMV infection together with the matching HLA type, the HLA type of each donor mattered for the analysis. Overall results and qualifications from the work: Carriers of CMV infection plus the relevant HLA type were discriminated by the cumulative frequency of public TCR beta family members in the study cohort and in an independent roughly 370-donor cohort. The ex vivo response was dominated by HLA-C-restricted CMV-specific TCR beta clonotypes, and the single most frequent clonotype in two of eight donors was supplied by these HLA-C-restricted clonotypes.

The sample's treatment or condition label is to be understood as: in vitro stimulation with specific CMV peptide epitopes to enrich CMV-specific T cells. Via the germline V gene, CDR1 is ENHRY and CDR2 SYGVKD. Taken from cysteine to phenylalanine, the CDR3 has 16 residues. The CDR3 DNA has 48 bases and is translated from base 1. V lost 8 bases and J lost 2 bases, and the count of bases not matched to a germline gene is 9. The sequencer listed for this sample is Illumina HiSeq 1500. In-frame beta chains were kept once TCRdb had trimmed the public reads at Q25 with fastp and called clones with MiXCR. Rows merge per CDR3 protein into single entries with the most common DNA and genes. The sample yields about a million distinct CDR3 sequences; roughly 30% were counted once. The ten top clones hold 11% to 15% of the sample.

The clonotype comes from a human donor in good health (CMV status not recorded). Some clones in this sample may be carry-over from other donors' samples. Recombination connected TRBV10-3 to TRBJ1-2, and TRBD1 matches 12 of the central bases. The starting material was cultured CD8+ T cells from PBMCs, obtained from culture after CMV antigen stimulation. The nucleotides are TGTGCCATCGTTGGGGACAGGGGGCTAGGGAACTATGGCTACACCTTC. It translates as CAIVGDRGLGNYGYTF.